This TCR beta chain is drawn from a study of CD8 T cells in ankylosing spondylitis. MiXCR was run by TCRdb on the 5' RACE reads, yielding one entry per CDR3 protein. The sample includes 200,000 to 300,000 distinct CDR3 sequences, around 7.8% seen only once; the top ten take about 6.5%. Looked up from germline, CDR1 is DFQATT and CDR2 is SNEGSKA (reference sequence). The CDR3 is made up of 12 amino acids. The J segment lost 3 bases and the V segment lost 7 bases, leaving 2 bases of the junction unmatched. This clonotype was found a few times. Its antigen is not known. Study conclusions and caveats: Clones tied to disease were said to be significantly enriched in matched ankylosing spondylitis synovial fluid. Before this, some motif variants had been reported in reactive arthritis synovial fluid and blood.

The TCR sequence derives from a male donor with ankylosing spondylitis or in good health (not recorded which). The genes are TRBV20-1 and TRBJ2-7; TRBD2 matches 11 bases. Material: blood, either unsorted or a sorted T cell fraction (not recorded which). The CDR3 DNA sequence: TGCAGTGTAGCGGGAGGGAACTACGAGCAGTACTTC. It yields the protein CSVAGGNYEQYF.